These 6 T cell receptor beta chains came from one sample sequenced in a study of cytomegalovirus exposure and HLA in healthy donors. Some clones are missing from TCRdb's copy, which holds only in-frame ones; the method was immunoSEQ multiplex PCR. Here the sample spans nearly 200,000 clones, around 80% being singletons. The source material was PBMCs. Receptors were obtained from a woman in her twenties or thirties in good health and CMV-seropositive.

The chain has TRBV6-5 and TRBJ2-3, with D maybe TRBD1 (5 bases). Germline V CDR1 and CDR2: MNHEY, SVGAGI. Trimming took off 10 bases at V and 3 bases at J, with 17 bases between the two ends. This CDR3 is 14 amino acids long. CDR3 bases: TGTGCCACCGGACAAACCCACGGGACAGATACGCAGTATTTT. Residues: CATGQTHGTDTQYF.

The CDR3 protein is CAISDGASGPVGETQYF. In nucleotides, the CDR3 is TGTGCCATCAGTGATGGGGCTAGCGGGCCTGTAGGGGAGACCCAGTACTTC. The V gene is TRBV10-3, the J gene TRBJ2-5, with TRBD2 matching over 8 bases. The CDR3 extends over 17 amino acids. Germline V gene sequence: CDR1 ENHRY, CDR2 SYGVKD. The J segment lost 5 bases and the V segment lost 3 bases, leaving 14 bases of the junction unmatched.

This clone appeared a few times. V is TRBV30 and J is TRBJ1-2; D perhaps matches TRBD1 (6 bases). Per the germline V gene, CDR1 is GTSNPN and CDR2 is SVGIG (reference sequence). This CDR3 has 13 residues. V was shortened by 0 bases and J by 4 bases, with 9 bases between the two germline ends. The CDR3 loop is CAWSVQGIYGYTF. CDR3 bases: TGTGCCTGGAGTGTACAGGGAATCTATGGCTACACCTTC.

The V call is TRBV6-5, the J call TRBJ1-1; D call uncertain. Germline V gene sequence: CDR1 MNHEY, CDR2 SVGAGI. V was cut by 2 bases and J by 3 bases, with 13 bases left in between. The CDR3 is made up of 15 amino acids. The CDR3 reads CASSYLGRRDTEAFF. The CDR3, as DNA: TGTGCCAGCAGTTACCTTGGTAGGAGAGACACTGAAGCTTTCTTT.

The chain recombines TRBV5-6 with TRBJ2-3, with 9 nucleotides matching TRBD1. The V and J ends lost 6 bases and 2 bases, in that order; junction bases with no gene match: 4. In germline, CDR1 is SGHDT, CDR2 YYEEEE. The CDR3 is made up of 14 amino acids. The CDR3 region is CASIRQGVTDTQYF. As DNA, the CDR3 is TGTGCCAGCATCCGACAGGGGGTCACAGATACGCAGTATTTT.

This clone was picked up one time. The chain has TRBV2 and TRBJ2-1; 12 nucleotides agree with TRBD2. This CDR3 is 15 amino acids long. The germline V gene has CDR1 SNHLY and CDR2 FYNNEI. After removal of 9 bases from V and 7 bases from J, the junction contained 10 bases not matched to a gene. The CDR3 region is CARRTRTSGNNEQFF. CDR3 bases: TGTGCCAGAAGAACGAGGACTAGCGGGAATAATGAGCAGTTCTTC. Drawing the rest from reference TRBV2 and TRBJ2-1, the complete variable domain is EPEVTQTPSHQVTQMGQEVILRCVPISNHLYFYWYRQILGQKVEFLVSFYNNEISEKSEIFDDQFSVERPDGSNFTLKIRSTKLEDSAMYFCARRTRTSGNNEQFFGPGTRLTVL.